The rows below give T cell receptor beta chains drawn from one sample of a study of control samples from healthy donors and cancer patients. Produced via immunoSEQ multiplex PCR; TCRdb's table is partial and in-frame only. The data show roughly 400,000 clones, with roughly 90% seen just once and just under 6.5% held by the top ten. The sequenced sample consisted of PBMCs. The origin of the receptors is a man aged 35-49 years with head and neck cancer. Both conserved end residues are part of each CDR3. Fields, in order: V gene, clone size, D gene, CDR3 length, J gene, CDR3 protein, CDR3 DNA. A D gene is named only where the DNA matches it firmly. The size entry is marked missing in some rows and otherwise reads once, few, many or a size class.

TRBV18	-	TRBD1	14	TRBJ1-1	CASSPGQGRTEAFF	TGTGCCAGCTCACCAGGACAGGGAAGAACTGAAGCTTTCTTT
TRBV6-1	-	-	14	TRBJ1-1	CASSDWQGWTEAFF	TGTGCCAGCAGTGATTGGCAGGGGTGGACTGAAGCTTTCTTT
TRBV6-5	-	-	15	TRBJ2-6	CASSYDLSGANVLTF	TGTGCCAGCAGTTACGATCTTTCTGGGGCCAACGTCCTGACTTTC
TRBV28	-	TRBD1	14	TRBJ2-3	CASSLDRATDTQYF	TGTGCCAGCAGTTTAGACAGGGCCACAGATACGCAGTATTTT
TRBV5-8	-	TRBD1	13	TRBJ1-2	CASSPGQGDGYTF	TGTGCCAGCAGCCCTGGACAGGGGGATGGCTACACCTTC
TRBV9	once	TRBD2	14	TRBJ2-7	CASSVGGSGYEQYF	TGTGCCAGCAGCGTAGGCGGGAGTGGCTACGAGCAGTACTTC
TRBV4-3	-	-	14	TRBJ1-2	CASSVYREGYGYTF	TGCGCCAGCAGCGTTTACAGGGAGGGCTATGGCTACACCTTC
TRBV7-9	-	-	15	TRBJ1-4	CASSLSTGKNEKLFF	TGTGCCAGCAGTCTGTCTACAGGAAAGAATGAAAAACTGTTTTTT
TRBV15	once	-	15	TRBJ1-2	CATSREPLGARGYTF	TGTGCCACCAGCAGAGAGCCCTTGGGGGCGCGGGGCTACACCTTC
TRBV28	-	TRBD1	14	TRBJ1-2	CASRKTGGNYGYTF	TGTGCCAGCAGAAAAACAGGGGGGAACTATGGCTACACCTTC
TRBV30	-	-	16	TRBJ1-4	CAWSGGVQLTNEKLFF	TGTGCCTGGAGCGGAGGGGTACAGTTAACTAATGAAAAACTGTTTTTT
TRBV30	-	TRBD1	13	TRBJ1-1	CAWSGTANTEAFF	TGTGCCTGGTCCGGGACAGCGAACACTGAAGCTTTCTTT
TRBV19	once	-	16	TRBJ1-5	CASSAFGRGGNQPQHF	TGTGCCAGTAGCGCTTTCGGTAGGGGAGGGAATCAGCCCCAGCATTTT
TRBV5-1	-	-	15	TRBJ2-6	CASSLATSGANVLTF	TGCGCCAGCAGCTTGGCTACCTCTGGGGCCAACGTCCTGACTTTC
TRBV5-1	-	TRBD1	18	TRBJ1-5	CASSPPGQGAYSNQPQHF	TGCGCCAGCAGCCCTCCGGGACAGGGGGCATATAGCAATCAGCCCCAGCATTTT
TRBV7-2	-	-	14	TRBJ2-5	CASSLTQGQETQYF	TGTGCCAGCAGCTTAACCCAGGGGCAAGAGACCCAGTACTTC
TRBV5-6	once	-	11	TRBJ1-1	CASRKSTEAFF	TGTGCCAGCCGTAAGAGCACTGAAGCTTTCTTT
TRBV5-1	-	-	19	TRBJ2-6	CASSFERGPGKSGANVLTF	TGCGCCAGCAGCTTTGAACGGGGGCCTGGGAAGTCTGGGGCCAACGTCCTGACTTTC
TRBV18	-	-	13	TRBJ1-4	CASFRDINEKLFF	TGTGCCAGCTTCCGGGACATTAATGAAAAACTGTTTTTT
TRBV11-3	-	-	13	TRBJ2-1	CASSLGPNNEQFF	TGTGCCAGCAGCTTAGGCCCTAACAATGAGCAGTTCTTC
TRBV28	-	TRBD2	15	TRBJ2-5	CASSFSSGPLETQYF	TGTGCCAGCAGTTTTTCTAGCGGGCCGTTGGAGACCCAGTACTTC
TRBV4-2	-	TRBD1	19	TRBJ2-6	CASSHPDRGLDSGANVLTF	TGTGCCAGCAGCCACCCAGACAGGGGGCTTGACTCTGGGGCCAACGTCCTGACTTTC
TRBV5-1	-	-	14	TRBJ1-1	CASTDTQGYTEAFF	TGCGCCAGCACAGATACCCAGGGATACACTGAAGCTTTCTTT
TRBV28	-	-	12	TRBJ2-1	CASTQGHNEQFF	TGTGCCAGCACACAGGGCCACAATGAGCAGTTCTTC
TRBV9	-	-	15	TRBJ2-1	CASSVGGSAYNEQFF	TGTGCCAGCAGCGTAGGAGGTAGCGCATACAATGAGCAGTTCTTC
TRBV28	-	-	11	TRBJ1-1	CASSFGFEAFF	TGTGCCAGCAGTTTCGGGTTTGAGGCTTTCTTT
TRBV24-1	few	-	17	TRBJ2-6	CATSDPGRSSGANVLTF	TGTGCCACCAGTGATCCGGGCCGGAGCTCTGGGGCCAACGTCCTGACTTTC
TRBV11-3	-	-	15	TRBJ2-2	CASSLSIGGTGELFF	TGTGCCAGCAGCTTATCGATAGGGGGGACCGGGGAGCTGTTTTTT
TRBV28	-	TRBD1	17	TRBJ1-4	CASSPRTGTSTNEKLFF	TGTGCCAGCAGCCCCAGGACAGGGACTTCAACTAATGAAAAACTGTTTTTT
TRBV7-9	-	-	18	TRBJ2-7	CASSLGPIGQDGIYEQYF	TGTGCCAGCAGCCTGGGGCCGATAGGGCAGGATGGAATCTACGAGCAGTACTTC
TRBV7-8	-	TRBD1	15	TRBJ1-1	CASSPRTGRNTEAFF	TGTGCCAGCAGCCCAAGGACAGGCCGGAACACTGAAGCTTTCTTT
TRBV7-9	-	-	14	TRBJ1-2	CASSTDWADYGYTF	TGTGCCAGCAGCACGGACTGGGCGGACTATGGCTACACCTTC
TRBV6-2/TRBV6-3	-	TRBD2	16	TRBJ2-3	CASSYGAGGITDTQYF	TGTGCCAGCAGTTACGGAGCGGGGGGAATCACAGATACGCAGTATTTT
TRBV15	-	TRBD2	19	TRBJ2-2	CATSSPSGTSGGFTGELFF	TGTGCCACCAGCAGCCCCAGCGGCACTAGCGGGGGGTTTACCGGGGAGCTGTTTTTT
TRBV12-3/TRBV12-4	-	-	11	TRBJ2-1	CASSFGSEQFF	TGTGCCAGCAGTTTTGGGAGCGAGCAGTTCTTC
TRBV4-2	-	-	18	TRBJ1-4	CASSQAHNQQGIREKLFF	TGTGCCAGCAGCCAAGCCCACAACCAACAGGGAATCCGCGAAAAACTGTTTTTT
TRBV30	-	-	11	TRBJ2-3	CATISGGTQYF	TGTGCCACCATTTCGGGTGGTACGCAGTATTTT
TRBV7-9	once	TRBD1	13	TRBJ1-1	CASNQGGNTEAFF	TGTGCCAGCAATCAGGGGGGCAATACTGAAGCTTTCTTT
TRBV10-3	once	-	15	TRBJ2-3	CAISKVTASTDTQYF	TGTGCCATCAGTAAGGTAACAGCTAGCACAGATACGCAGTATTTT
TRBV6-4	-	-	13	TRBJ2-3	CASSEESADTQYF	TGTGCCAGCAGTGAGGAAAGCGCAGATACGCAGTATTTT
TRBV28	-	-	12	TRBJ2-5	CASGRGPETQYF	TGTGCCAGCGGGCGAGGCCCCGAGACCCAGTACTTC
TRBV20-1	-	TRBD1	14	TRBJ2-7	CSASRGGQIYEQYF	TGCAGTGCTAGTCGAGGGGGACAGATCTACGAGCAGTACTTC
TRBV5-5	once	-	11	TRBJ1-3	CASSFGFTIYF	TGTGCCAGCAGCTTCGGGTTTACCATATATTTT
TRBV28	-	TRBD1	15	TRBJ1-2	CASSINGQGGHGYTF	TGTGCCAGCAGTATCAACGGGCAGGGGGGACATGGCTACACCTTC
TRBV24-1	-	TRBD1	16	TRBJ2-3	CATSDSRTGGTDTQYF	TGTGCCACCAGTGATTCCCGGACAGGGGGCACAGATACGCAGTATTTT
TRBV12-3/TRBV12-4	-	-	13	TRBJ1-2	CASSFIGGSGYTF	TGTGCCAGCAGTTTCATCGGGGGATCTGGCTACACCTTC
TRBV6-5	-	-	10	TRBJ2-7	CACRGYEQYF	TGTGCCTGCAGGGGATACGAGCAGTACTTC
TRBV11-2	once	-	13	TRBJ2-1	CASSLGLHNEQFF	TGTGCCAGCAGCTTGGGACTCCACAATGAGCAGTTCTTC